The text below deals with one T cell receptor (beta chain). Its antigen is unidentified. No patient had received any treatment before thyroid surgery. Germline loops: CDR1 SGHTS, CDR2 YDEGEE. The CDR3 has 14 amino acids. The V and J ends lost 2 bases and 0 bases respectively, with 6 bases between them. TCRdb reassembled clones from the PCR reads with MiXCR. The sample has 7,000 to 9,500 clones, 25% to 40% seen once. The data originate from a study of metastatic and nonmetastatic thyroid tumors. Study-level background: Repertoire data that came from the blood and tumor or nodule tissue of malignant and benign thyroid patients were compared.

Whole-study results and caveats: Malignant tumors reportedly showed significantly higher TCR beta diversity than benign nodules in both blood and tumor.

Sequenced sample: tumor tissue. This clonotype was sampled from a female donor with papillary thyroid cancer or a benign thyroid nodule (not recorded which). Some clones in this sample may be carry-over from other donors' samples. The J gene is TRBJ1-5, the V gene TRBV5-8; no clear D. For the CDR3, the DNA is TGTGCCAGCAGCTTTAGGGTTAGCAATCAGCCCCAGCATTTT. Translation gives CASSFRVSNQPQHF.